This T cell receptor (beta chain) originates from a study of T cell responses to AZD1222 COVID-19 vaccine. Points from the study as a whole: The reported proportion of spike-specific TCRs targeting unmutated variant regions was nearly half. Without day 14 samples, only post-peak T cell repertoires were studied. Donor demographics were predominantly white British with a female majority; clonal diversity may be underestimated.

The CDR3 contains 15 residues. V was cut by 0 bases and J by 7 bases, with 10 bases left in between. Germline CDR1 MNHEY, CDR2 SVGEGT. Points on this clone: The antigen is not known.

The method was immunoSEQ multiplex PCR; TCRdb's version includes in-frame clones alone and lacks a portion of them. The sample consists of under 100,000 clones, 90% of them appearing once. The source was peripheral blood, collected on day 0 of AZD1222 vaccination. This clonotype was sampled from an adult in good health. The chain uses TRBV6-2 or TRBV6-3 and TRBJ1-6; D not resolved. CDR3 sequence reads: CASSYSPDSNSPLHF. The CDR3 DNA reads TGTGCCAGCAGTTACTCGCCTGATTCAAATTCACCCCTCCACTTT.